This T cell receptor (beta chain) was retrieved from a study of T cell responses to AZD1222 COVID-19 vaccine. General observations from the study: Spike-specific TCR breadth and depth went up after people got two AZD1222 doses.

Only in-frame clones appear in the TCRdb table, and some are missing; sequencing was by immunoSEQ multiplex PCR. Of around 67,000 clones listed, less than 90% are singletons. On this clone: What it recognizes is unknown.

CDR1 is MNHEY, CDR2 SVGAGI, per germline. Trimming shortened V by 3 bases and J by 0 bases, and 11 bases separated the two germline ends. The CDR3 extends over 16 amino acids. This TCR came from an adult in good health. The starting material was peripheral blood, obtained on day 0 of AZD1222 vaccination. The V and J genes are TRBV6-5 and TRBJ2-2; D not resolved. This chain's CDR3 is CASSYIVGPNTGELFF. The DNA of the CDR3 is TGTGCCAGCAGTTATATCGTCGGACCGAACACCGGGGAGCTGTTTTTT.